The 26 T cell receptor beta chains listed next were all sequenced from one sample in a study of T cells in Graves' hyperthyroidism and ophthalmopathy. Amplified TCR beta CDR3 regions derived from RNA transcripts. With the HTBI primer set, the TCR CDR3 went through a first round of RT-PCR. TCRdb used MiXCR to reprocess the multiplex PCR reads, holding one entry per CDR3 protein. In the table there are about 300,000 distinct CDR3 sequences, about 25% of which are singletons. The sequencing input was blood. These receptors all come from a middle-aged man with Graves' hyperthyroidism that later progressed to Graves' ophthalmopathy.

This clonotype has a count of ten or more. The rearrangement joins TRBV20-1 to TRBJ1-6, with 9 bases that match TRBD1. The V segment lost 7 bases and the J segment 9 bases; nucleotides outside the gene matches: 7. The CDR3 covers 13 residues. Germline CDR1 is DFQATT and CDR2 is SNEGSKA (reference sequence). The CDR3 sequence: CSVPEDRGSPLHF. For the CDR3, the DNA is TGCAGTGTTCCCGAGGACAGGGGTTCACCCCTCCACTTT.

This clonotype was detected many times. The chain carries TRBV7-3 and TRBJ2-2, with a weak D call TRBD2 (6 bases). V shed 5 bases and J shed 7 bases, with 14 bases lying between them. CDR3 size: 14 residues. CDR1 and CDR2 from the germline V gene are SGHTA and FQGTGA. This CDR3 is CASSPKDYSGELFF. The CDR3 nucleotides are TGTGCCAGCAGCCCCAAGGACTATAGCGGGGAGCTGTTTTTT.

This clonotype was observed many times. CDR3 region: CASRREGLHGELFF. In nucleotides, the CDR3 is TGTGCCAGCAGAAGAGAGGGACTCCACGGGGAGCTGTTTTTT. The V call is TRBV13, the J call TRBJ2-2, with D possibly being TRBD2 (6 bases). Germline V gives CDR1 PRHDT, CDR2 FYEKMQ (reference sequence). CDR3 length: 14 amino acids. V shed 6 bases and J shed 7 bases, with 15 bases lying between them.

The chain links TRBV6-5 to TRBJ2-7, with a possible D match to TRBD1 (7 bases). V lost 4 bases, J lost 4 bases, and 14 bases lay in between. Germline V CDR1 and CDR2: MNHEY, SVGAGI. CDR3 size: 14 residues. This CDR3 reads CASSSVRGAYEQYF. CDR3 nucleotide sequence: TGTGCCAGCAGTTCGGTCAGGGGGGCGTACGAGCAGTACTTC.

The CDR3 sequence is CASSIQGTFSNQPQHF. In DNA, the CDR3 is TGTGCCAGTAGTATCCAGGGGACTTTCAGCAATCAGCCCCAGCATTTT. This chain joins TRBV19 and TRBJ1-5, with D tentatively TRBD1 (6 bases). The V and J ends lost 3 bases and 1 base respectively, with 13 bases between them. Germline values: CDR1 LNHDA, CDR2 SQIVND (reference sequence). The CDR3 has 16 residues.

The chain has TRBV11-2 and TRBJ2-4; a weak D match, TRBD2 (7 bases). CDR1 and CDR2 from the germline V gene are SGHAT and FQNNGV. Trimming took 2 bases from V and 9 from J, leaving 17 bases between them. The CDR3 has 15 amino acids. CDR3 in DNA: TGTGCCAGCAGCTTATTCGGGGGGCTCGGGGTCATTCAGTACTTC. Its protein product is CASSLFGGLGVIQYF.

This clonotype appeared many times. This chain connects TRBV6-1 to TRBJ2-7; D might be TRBD1 or TRBD2, each matching 5 bases. Looked up from germline, CDR1 is MNHNS and CDR2 is SASEGT. The CDR3 extends over 14 amino acids. Trimming stripped 7 bases from V and 3 bases from J, with 16 bases between. DNA for the CDR3: TGTGCCAGCAAGGGGCCTGCGGACTTCTACGAGCAGTACTTC. This gives the protein CASKGPADFYEQYF.

This clonotype occurred many times. The chain joins TRBV19 to TRBJ2-4; 8 nucleotides line up with TRBD2. The junction had 3 bases not matched to a gene; V was cut back by 5 bases and J by 9 bases. Germline values: CDR1 LNHDA, CDR2 SQIVND (reference sequence). The length of the CDR3 is 12 residues. The CDR3 bases are TGTGCCAGTAGTGTCACTAGCGGCATTCAGTACTTC. As protein: CASSVTSGIQYF.

This chain joins TRBV6-2 or TRBV6-3 and TRBJ2-7; 8 positions agree with TRBD2. The germline CDR1 and CDR2 sequences are MNHEY and SVGEGT. CDR3 length equals 13 residues. The V gene end was trimmed by 10 bases and the J gene end by 5 bases; junction bases not matched to a gene: 10. The chain's CDR3 is CATSRTSYHEQYF. The CDR3 DNA follows: TGTGCCACCTCCCGGACTAGCTACCACGAGCAGTACTTC.

V and J are TRBV7-3 and TRBJ2-2, with D possibly matching TRBD2 (6 bases). CDR3 length: 17 amino acids. The V end was cut by 5 bases, the J end by 1 base, with 17 bases between. Germline lookup yields CDR1 SGHTA and CDR2 FQGTGA. The CDR3 loop reads CASSPEGGGLNTGELFF. The CDR3, as DNA: TGTGCCAGCAGCCCAGAGGGAGGCGGCCTGAACACCGGGGAGCTGTTTTTT.

At least ten counts were recorded for this clonotype. V gene TRBV4-1 combines with J gene TRBJ2-7, with TRBD2 matching over 9 bases. In germline, CDR1 is MGHRA, CDR2 YSYEKL. The J segment lost 12 bases and the V segment lost 5 bases, leaving 11 bases of the junction unmatched. This CDR3 contains 13 residues. The CDR3 DNA sequence: TGCGCCAGCAGCGAGACTAGCGGCAGGCCTTGGTACTTC. Its translation: CASSETSGRPWYF.

At least ten counts were recorded for this clonotype. The chain couples TRBV7-2 to TRBJ2-2, with 9 positions matching TRBD2. Unmatched junction bases numbered 11, after V lost 1 base and J lost 2 bases. Germline V CDR1 and CDR2: SGHTA, FQGNSA. This CDR3 has 19 amino acids. CDR3 loop: CASSLGSGTSHVNTGELFF. In DNA form, the CDR3 reads TGTGCCAGCAGCTTAGGCTCCGGGACTAGCCACGTAAACACCGGGGAGCTGTTTTTT. The complete variable domain, with remaining parts taken from reference TRBV7-2 and TRBJ2-2, reads GAGVSQSPSNKVTEKGKDVELRCDPISGHTALYWYRQSLGQGLEFLIYFQGNSAPDKSGLPSDRFSAERTGGSVSTLTIQRTQQEDSAVYLCASSLGSGTSHVNTGELFFGEGSRLTVL.

The rearrangement uses TRBV12-3 or TRBV12-4 and TRBJ2-2, with 11 bases fitting TRBD2. The trim removed 10 bases at V and 4 bases at J, leaving 5 bases unmatched. The CDR3 covers 14 residues. The DNA of the CDR3 is TGTGCCACCGCGACTAGCGGGGCCACCGGGGAGCTGTTTTTT. Amino acids: CATATSGATGELFF.

This clonotype was observed at least ten times. The V call is TRBV29-1, the J call TRBJ2-5; TRBD2 matches at 13 bases. This CDR3 is 14 amino acids long. J gave up 1 base and V 6 bases, and 2 bases lay outside the gene matches. The V gene's germline CDR1 is SQVTM and CDR2 ANQGSEA. The CDR3 sequence: CSVGLAGLQETQYF. The CDR3 DNA sequence: TGCAGCGTGGGACTAGCGGGACTCCAAGAGACCCAGTACTTC. Full variable domain (remainder filled in from reference TRBV29-1 and TRBJ2-5): SAVISQKPSRDICQRGTSLTIQCQVDSQVTMMFWYRQQPGQSLTLIATANQGSEATYESGFVIDKFPISRPNLTFSTLTVSNMSPEDSSIYLCSVGLAGLQETQYFGPGTRLLVL.

This clonotype was counted at least ten times. This chain joins TRBV24-1 and TRBJ2-5; 8 bases fit TRBD1. This CDR3 contains 15 residues. V dropped 7 bases and J dropped 3; count of bases not matched to a gene: 9. Germline CDR1 reads KGHDR; CDR2 reads SFDVKD. CDR3 protein: CATREGTGGKETQYF. CDR3 bases: TGTGCCACCAGAGAGGGAACAGGGGGGAAAGAGACCCAGTACTTC.

The chain is built from TRBV25-1 and TRBJ2-7; TRBD1 is a possible D gene (5 bases). Germline CDR1 reads MGHDK; CDR2 reads SYGVNS. CDR3 length: 14 residues. V was clipped by 1 base and J by 2 bases, with 9 bases between them. CDR3 sequence: CASSESEQAYEQYF. DNA for the CDR3: TGTGCCAGCAGTGAATCTGAACAGGCCTACGAGCAGTACTTC.

This clonotype was seen many times. The rearrangement joins TRBV6-2 or TRBV6-3 to TRBJ1-2, with a possible D match to TRBD1 (6 bases). Trimming removed 2 bases at V and 2 bases at J, with 9 bases between. The CDR3 has 14 residues. In germline, CDR1 is MNHEY, CDR2 SVGEGT. The CDR3 protein is CASSYLQGNYGYTF. The CDR3 DNA sequence: TGTGCCAGCAGTTACCTACAGGGAAACTATGGCTACACCTTC.

This clonotype was picked up a small number of times. The J gene is TRBJ2-5, the V gene TRBV27; D could derive from TRBD1 or TRBD2 (6 bases each). V was trimmed by 7 bases and J by 4 bases, leaving 13 bases between them. CDR3 length equals 13 residues. Germline V gene sequence: CDR1 MNHEY, CDR2 SMNVEV (reference sequence). CDR3 loop: CASTTEGGETQYF. CDR3 DNA: TGTGCCAGCACGACCGAGGGGGGAGAGACCCAGTACTTC.

The genes are TRBV12-3 or TRBV12-4 and TRBJ2-7, with no clear D. Trimming pared 11 bases from V and 4 bases from J, leaving 9 bases between. The CDR3 sequence is 10 residues long. CDR3 in DNA: TGTGCCCGTACCGATTACGAGCAGTACTTC. It yields the protein CARTDYEQYF.

At least ten counts were recorded for this clonotype. This chain uses TRBV5-1 with TRBJ1-1; the D is unclear. Trimming removed 0 bases from V and 6 bases from J, with 6 bases in between. The germline V gene has CDR1 SGHRS and CDR2 YFSETQ. This CDR3 has 12 amino acids. CDR3 DNA: TGCGCCAGCAGCTTGGGTTTCTCTGAAGCTTTCTTT. Amino acid sequence: CASSLGFSEAFF.

This clonotype was counted ten times or more. The chain recombines TRBV6-5 with TRBJ1-5; D is possibly TRBD1 (6 bases). The CDR3 length is 15 residues. V gave up 0 bases and J gave up 4 bases, with 10 bases separating them. Germline assignment: CDR1 MNHEY and CDR2 SVGAGI. CDR3 coding DNA: TGTGCCAGCAGTTACTCGGACAGCAAAAATCAGCCCCAGCATTTT. This translates into CASSYSDSKNQPQHF.

V gene TRBV19 combines with J gene TRBJ2-7; D gene unclear. The CDR3 consists of 15 residues. V lost 9 bases to trimming and J lost 4 bases, with 22 bases between them. Per the germline V gene, CDR1 is LNHDA and CDR2 is SQIVND (reference sequence). The CDR3 loop is CASSLIAAGAYEQYF. The CDR3 nucleotides are TGTGCCAGCAGCCTAATTGCTGCAGGAGCGTACGAGCAGTACTTC.

The table lists this clonotype with a count of one. This rearrangement joins TRBV7-9 to TRBJ1-5; tentatively, D is TRBD1 (5 bases). Germline CDR1 and CDR2: SEHNR and FQNEAQ (reference sequence). Trimming removed 5 bases at V and 9 bases at J, with 14 bases between. The CDR3 is made up of 13 amino acids. DNA of the CDR3: TGTGCCAGCAGCGCCCAGGGAGAGCGGCCCCAGCATTTT. Translation gives CASSAQGERPQHF.

The chain links TRBV5-5 to TRBJ1-1; D call uncertain. Germline V gene sequence: CDR1 SGHKS, CDR2 YYEKEE (reference sequence). V dropped 0 bases and J dropped 10 bases, with 13 bases sitting between them. CDR3 length equals 13 residues. The CDR3, as DNA: TGTGCCAGCAGCTTGGTGGATGGGGTCATAGCTTTCTTT. It yields the protein CASSLVDGVIAFF. Full variable domain (outside the CDR3, taken from reference TRBV5-5 and TRBJ1-1): DAGVTQSPTHLIKTRGQQVTLRCSPISGHKSVSWYQQVLGQGPQFIFQYYEKEERGRGNFPDRFSARQFPNYSSELNVNALLLGDSALYLCASSLVDGVIAFFGQGTRLTVV.

In its sample, this clonotype was seen many times. The chain uses TRBV19 and TRBJ2-7; the D gene is possibly TRBD1 (6 bases). With 3 bases removed from V and 4 bases from J, the gap between germline ends came to 19 bases. The germline V gene has CDR1 LNHDA and CDR2 SQIVND (reference sequence). The CDR3 has 16 amino acids. In DNA, the CDR3 is TGTGCCAGTAGTATCCCATACCGGGACACTCCATACGAGCAGTACTTC. Translation gives CASSIPYRDTPYEQYF.

This clonotype occurred many times. V and J are TRBV5-1 and TRBJ2-2, with no clear D. The CDR3 is 15 amino acids. V was shortened by 0 bases and J by 5 bases, with 11 bases between the two germline ends. Germline CDR1 SGHRS, CDR2 YFSETQ. CDR3 sequence (DNA): TGCGCCAGCAGCTTGGGACTCAAGGATACCGGGGAGCTGTTTTTT. Translated: CASSLGLKDTGELFF.